The 13 T cell receptor beta chains listed next were all sequenced from one sample in a study of cytotoxic CD8 clonotypes in ibrutinib-treated CLL. Only in-frame clones appear in the TCRdb table, and some are missing; sequencing was by immunoSEQ multiplex PCR. The top ten clones hold about 5.3% of a sample with nearly 300,000 clones, approximately 76% of them seen once. This sample comprised PBMCs, obtained at disease progression, from a patient treated with ibrutinib. These receptors all come from a human donor with chronic lymphocytic leukemia.

The chain carries TRBV23-1 and TRBJ1-3, with D possibly matching TRBD1 (5 bases). TRBV23-1 is an open reading frame, and its role is uncertain. CDR3 size: 13 residues. The CDR3: CDPGRGAGNTIYF. The DNA of the CDR3 is TGCGACCCTGGAAGGGGCGCAGGAAACACCATATATTTT.

This clone showed up just a few times. V gene TRBV27 combines with J gene TRBJ2-7; 9 nucleotides align to TRBD2. The CDR3 consists of 16 residues. Germline V CDR1 and CDR2: MNHEY, SMNVEV (reference sequence). V lost 2 bases to trimming and J lost 3 bases; unmatched junction nucleotides: 8. CDR3 nucleotides: TGTGCCAGCAGTTTAAGGTTCGGGACTAGCAGCTACGAGCAGTACTTC. Translation: CASSLRFGTSSYEQYF.

This chain links TRBV9 with TRBJ2-7, with 11 positions matching TRBD2. From germline, CDR1 is SGDLS and CDR2 YYNGEE. V gave up 6 bases and J gave up 4 bases; unmatched junction bases: 6. This CDR3 region has 14 residues. CDR3 amino acids: CASNPSGRFYEQYF. The CDR3 coding sequence is TGTGCCAGCAACCCTAGCGGGAGGTTTTACGAGCAGTACTTC.

The V and J genes are TRBV7-6 and TRBJ2-3; the match to TRBD2 covers 8 bases. The J segment lost 0 bases and the V segment lost 4 bases, leaving 3 bases of the junction unmatched. Germline CDR1 reads SGHVS; CDR2 reads FNYEAQ. This CDR3 contains 15 residues. This CDR3 reads CASSYTSGSTDTQYF. The CDR3 bases are TGTGCCAGCAGCTATACTAGCGGTAGCACAGATACGCAGTATTTT.

Only a few counts were recorded for this clone. The chain recombines TRBV18 with TRBJ1-3; no definite D call. The CDR3 contains 16 residues. Germline-derived CDR1 and CDR2 are KGHSH and LQKENI. V gave up 1 base and J gave up 3 bases, with 13 bases separating them. This chain's CDR3 is CASSPLQGSFGNTIYF. The DNA for the CDR3 is TGTGCCAGCTCACCACTTCAAGGGTCCTTTGGAAACACCATATATTTT.

The V and J genes are TRBV7-6 and TRBJ2-2; D is perhaps TRBD1 (6 bases). The ends were cut back, 5 bases at V and 0 bases at J, with 10 bases in the middle. The CDR3 consists of 15 residues. The germline CDR1 and CDR2 sequences are SGHVS and FNYEAQ. CDR3 DNA sequence: TGTGCCAGCAGCCTAAGGACAGCGAACACCGGGGAGCTGTTTTTT. Residues: CASSLRTANTGELFF.

The chain has TRBV5-1 and TRBJ2-4; 8 nucleotides line up with TRBD1. This CDR3 spans 11 amino acids. V lost 9 bases to trimming and J lost 7 bases; unmatched junction nucleotides: 3. Germline lookup yields CDR1 SGHRS and CDR2 YFSETQ. The CDR3 loop is CATRTGNIQYF. The CDR3, as DNA: TGCGCCACGCGGACAGGGAACATTCAGTACTTC.

The V and J genes are TRBV19 and TRBJ2-1, with TRBD2 as a possible D gene (5 bases). This CDR3 spans 15 amino acids. Trimming stripped 5 bases from V and 0 bases from J, with 11 bases between. Per germline, CDR1 LNHDA and CDR2 SQIVND (reference sequence). This chain's CDR3 is CASSPTTPSYNEQFF. The CDR3 DNA is TGTGCCAGTAGTCCGACTACCCCCTCCTACAATGAGCAGTTCTTC.

The J gene is TRBJ2-3, the V gene TRBV28; 7 bases line up with TRBD2. The CDR3 length is 16 residues. CDR1 is MDHEN and CDR2 is SYDVKM in the germline V gene. The ends lost 7 bases at V and 5 bases at J; junction bases unmatched: 15. The CDR3 sequence: CASIGGGRREQDTQYF. The CDR3 DNA reads as TGTGCCAGCATTGGAGGCGGTCGGCGGGAGCAAGATACGCAGTATTTT. Combining the CDR3 with reference TRBV28 and TRBJ2-3 gives the whole variable domain DVKVTQSSRYLVKRTGEKVFLECVQDMDHENMFWYRQDPGLGLRLIYFSYDVKMKEKGDIPEGYSVSREKKERFSLILESASTNQTSMYLCASIGGGRREQDTQYFGPGTRLTVL.

V gene TRBV5-1 combines with J gene TRBJ1-2, with D uncertain. The V end lost 1 base, the J end lost 6 bases, and 13 bases lay between the germline ends. Germline loops: CDR1 SGHRS, CDR2 YFSETQ. The length of the CDR3 is 14 residues. The CDR3 reads CASSLINGHNGYTF. CDR3 sequence (DNA): TGCGCCAGCAGCTTGATTAACGGGCACAATGGCTACACCTTC.

This clone was detected once. V gene TRBV7-6 combines with J gene TRBJ2-5; D is unclear. V was pared by 1 base and J by 4 bases, with 13 bases between. The CDR3 is made up of 15 amino acids. Germline CDR1 reads SGHVS; CDR2 reads FNYEAQ. CDR3 DNA: TGTGCCAGCAGCTTAGTCCCCATCACCGCAGAGACCCAGTACTTC. Translating gives CASSLVPITAETQYF.

As for this clone: Other DNA sequences from this sample encode an identical CDR3 as well. CDR3 in DNA: TGTGCCAGCAGCTTAGACAGGGGTAGCACAGATACGCAGTATTTT. Its protein is CASSLDRGSTDTQYF. The chain combines TRBV11-2 with TRBJ2-3; D perhaps matches TRBD1 (6 bases). CDR1 SGHAT and CDR2 FQNNGV come from the germline V gene. V dropped 0 bases and J dropped 0 bases, with 7 bases sitting between them. This CDR3 comprises 15 residues.

The chain is built from TRBV15 and TRBJ2-7, with D possibly being TRBD1 or TRBD2 (6 bases each). Trimming left V 1 base short and J 1 base short, with 11 bases between. Germline V gene lookup returns CDR1 LNHNV and CDR2 YYDKDF (reference sequence). The CDR3 totals 15 residues. The DNA of the CDR3 is TGTGCCACCAGCAGAGCGGGGGCAGGTTCCTACGAGCAGTACTTC. Translating gives CATSRAGAGSYEQYF.